Listed below are T cell receptor beta chains from one sample, sequenced in a study of blood T cell repertoires in COVID-19. Profiling relied on immunoSEQ multiplex PCR, and the TCRdb table lists in-frame clones only, not all of them. The table lists about 260,000 clones, 85% to 90% of them singletons. The material sequenced was PBMCs or T cells enriched from blood (not recorded which). These receptors came from a middle-aged man who had been exposed to COVID-19. The CDR3 runs from the conserved cysteine through the conserved F or W. The order of the fields is V gene, D gene, clone size, J gene, CDR3 DNA, CDR3 protein. The D gene is left open where the match is weak. The size entry is marked missing in some rows and otherwise reads once, few, many or a size class.

V: TRBV2
D: NA
size: NA
J: TRBJ1-5
DNA: TGTGCCAGCAGTCCAGGACAGCCCCAGCATTTT
CDR3: CASSPGQPQHF

V: TRBV19
D: TRBD2
size: NA
J: TRBJ2-2
DNA: TGTGCCAGTAAAACGCCGGGGGGTTGGATCGGGGAGCTGTTTTTT
CDR3: CASKTPGGWIGELFF

V: TRBV9
D: NA
size: NA
J: TRBJ1-3
DNA: TGTGCCAGCACCCCCTTCAAGGACGGAGGTAGTGGAAACACCATATATTTT
CDR3: CASTPFKDGGSGNTIYF

V: TRBV28
D: NA
size: NA
J: TRBJ1-4
DNA: TGTGCCAGCAGTTTAGAAGGGGCAACTAATGAAAAACTGTTTTTT
CDR3: CASSLEGATNEKLFF

V: TRBV6-5
D: TRBD1
size: NA
J: TRBJ1-4
DNA: TGTGCCAGCAGCCATACGACAGGGGGAAAACTGTTTTTT
CDR3: CASSHTTGGKLFF

V: TRBV23-1
D: NA
size: NA
J: TRBJ2-5
DNA: TGCGCCAGCAGTCAACAGGGGTTGGACCAGTACTTC
CDR3: CASSQQGLDQYF

V: TRBV6-1
D: NA
size: few
J: TRBJ1-1
DNA: TGTGCCAGCAGTGAGAGACAGACAGTGAACACTGAAGCTTTCTTT
CDR3: CASSERQTVNTEAFF

V: TRBV3-1/TRBV3-2
D: NA
size: NA
J: TRBJ1-2
DNA: TGTGCCAGCAGCCATTGGTCGGGAAGGGGGTATGGCTACACCTTC
CDR3: CASSHWSGRGYGYTF

V: TRBV19
D: TRBD1
size: NA
J: TRBJ1-4
DNA: TGTGCCAGTAGTATCGCAGGGACAGGGTACGAAAAACTGTTTTTT
CDR3: CASSIAGTGYEKLFF

V: TRBV29-1
D: NA
size: NA
J: TRBJ2-1
DNA: TGCAGCGTTGATGGGCCTCACAATGAGCAGTTCTTC
CDR3: CSVDGPHNEQFF

V: TRBV12-3/TRBV12-4
D: NA
size: NA
J: TRBJ2-7
DNA: TGTGCCAGCAGTTTCCTTTACGAGCAGTACTTC
CDR3: CASSFLYEQYF

V: TRBV27
D: NA
size: NA
J: TRBJ1-6
DNA: TGTGCCAGCAGTTTTCGGGAGGTGGATTCACCCCTCCACTTT
CDR3: CASSFREVDSPLHF

V: TRBV27
D: NA
size: NA
J: TRBJ1-2
DNA: TGTGCCAGCAGTTTTGATAGGGCAGGGGTTGGGGGCTACACCTTC
CDR3: CASSFDRAGVGGYTF

V: TRBV7-9
D: TRBD1
size: NA
J: TRBJ1-1
DNA: TGTGCCAGCAGCTTAGGACAGGGGACTGAAGCTTTCTTT
CDR3: CASSLGQGTEAFF

V: TRBV5-1
D: TRBD1
size: NA
J: TRBJ2-1
DNA: TGCGCCAGCAGCTTGGAGGGACAGGTGTCCTACAATGAGCAGTTCTTC
CDR3: CASSLEGQVSYNEQFF

V: TRBV21-1
D: NA
size: NA
J: TRBJ2-1
DNA: TGTGCCAGCAGCAAGGTTAGCGGGAGGGCCGACGACAATGAGCAGCTCTTC
CDR3: CASSKVSGRADDNEQLF

V: TRBV10-3
D: TRBD1
size: once
J: TRBJ1-2
DNA: TGTGCCATCATTCAGGGGGCGGATTCCTCTGGCTACACCTTC
CDR3: CAIIQGADSSGYTF

V: TRBV11-3
D: TRBD1
size: NA
J: TRBJ2-2
DNA: TGTGCCAGCAGCTTCAGGACAGGGTCTGTTTTGGGAACCGGGGAGCTGTTTTTT
CDR3: CASSFRTGSVLGTGELFF

V: TRBV3-1/TRBV3-2
D: TRBD1
size: NA
J: TRBJ1-4
DNA: TGTGCCAGCAGCCTACAGGGGGCTAGTAATGAAAAACTGTTTTTT
CDR3: CASSLQGASNEKLFF

V: TRBV7-9
D: TRBD2
size: NA
J: TRBJ2-5
DNA: TGTGCCAGCAGCTCCGAGACTAGCGGGACAGGAGAGACCCAGTACTTC
CDR3: CASSSETSGTGETQYF

V: TRBV4-1
D: NA
size: NA
J: TRBJ1-2
DNA: TGCGCCAGCAGCCACGAAGGTCACCCCAGGAATGGCTACACCTTC
CDR3: CASSHEGHPRNGYTF

V: TRBV5-1
D: TRBD1
size: NA
J: TRBJ2-3
DNA: TGCGCCAGCAGCGTCAACTTAGGGGGCGGAAGGGATACGCAGTATTTT
CDR3: CASSVNLGGGRDTQYF

V: TRBV12-3/TRBV12-4
D: TRBD1
size: NA
J: TRBJ1-5
DNA: TGTGCCAGCAGCCAACAGGGGATCCAGCCCCAGCATTTT
CDR3: CASSQQGIQPQHF

V: TRBV3-1/TRBV3-2
D: NA
size: NA
J: TRBJ1-1
DNA: TGTGCCAGCAGCCAAGATCGAGGGAACACTGAAGCTTTCTTT
CDR3: CASSQDRGNTEAFF

V: TRBV29-1
D: TRBD2
size: NA
J: TRBJ2-3
DNA: TGCAGCGTTGGGAGCGGGGGCACAGATACGCAGTATTTT
CDR3: CSVGSGGTDTQYF

V: TRBV5-5
D: NA
size: NA
J: TRBJ1-4
DNA: TGTGCCAGCAGCTTGGACTGGGGGGCAACTAATGAAAAACTGTTTTTT
CDR3: CASSLDWGATNEKLFF

V: TRBV18
D: TRBD1
size: NA
J: TRBJ1-1
DNA: TGTGCCAGCTACGGACAGGGGGGAACTGAAGCTTTCTTT
CDR3: CASYGQGGTEAFF

V: TRBV5-5
D: NA
size: NA
J: TRBJ1-5
DNA: TGTGCCAGCAGCTTGTTACAGAGCAATCAGCCCCAGCATTTT
CDR3: CASSLLQSNQPQHF

V: TRBV3-1/TRBV3-2
D: NA
size: NA
J: TRBJ1-5
DNA: TGTGCCAGCAGCCAAGGAACGGCGGGATCAGGGACCCAGCATTTT
CDR3: CASSQGTAGSGTQHF